One sample yielded the 14 T cell receptor beta chains listed below, sequenced in a study of human T cells and chemical hapten exposure. The time point here: patch test 1, 2 weeks after DPC sensitization. Documented treatment: therapeutic diphenylcyclopropenone sensitization with weekly scalp DPC. Sequencing started from total RNA isolated from unfractionated whole blood. MiXCR was run by TCRdb on the RACE reads, yielding one entry per CDR3 protein. The sample consists of roughly 38,000 distinct CDR3 sequences, more than 3% of them appearing once. The sequencing used whole blood, collected in connection with sensitization to the hapten diphenylcyclopropenone (DPC). These receptors were obtained from a man aged 45-65 years with alopecia areata. Some clones in this sample may be carry-over from other donors' samples.

The V call is TRBV28, the J call TRBJ1-2; 8 bases match TRBD1. CDR1 and CDR2 from the germline V gene are MDHEN and SYDVKM. Germline trimming cut 4 bases from V and 5 bases from J; bases unmatched to any gene: 12. The CDR3 sequence is 16 residues long. CDR3 amino acids: CASSSEQGVTGYGYTF. CDR3 DNA sequence: TGTGCCAGCAGTTCGGAACAGGGGGTTACTGGATATGGCTACACCTTC.

This clonotype appeared many times. This chain connects TRBV24-1 to TRBJ2-7; 9 positions agree with TRBD1. With V trimmed by 7 bases and J by 3 bases, 6 bases remained unmatched. The CDR3 has 14 residues. Germline V lookup: CDR1 KGHDR, CDR2 SFDVKD. CDR3 nucleotides: TGTGCCACCAGCCCCGGGACAGGGCGCTACGAGCAGTACTTC. This codes for CATSPGTGRYEQYF.

Concerning this clonotype: Being one base from a much bigger clone, this may be a read error. The CDR3 reads CSARGLAGLETDTEYF. In nucleotides, the CDR3 is TGCAGTGCTAGGGGACTAGCGGGACTGGAGACAGATACGGAGTATTTT. V usage is TRBV20-1 and J usage is TRBJ2-3, with 13 bases identical to TRBD2. The CDR3 has 16 residues. Germline CDR1 is DFQATT and CDR2 is SNEGSKA (reference sequence).

This clonotype was seen many times. The V call is TRBV7-9, the J call TRBJ2-7; no definite D call. This CDR3 has 14 amino acids. CDR1 and CDR2 from the germline V gene are SEHNR and FQNEAQ (reference sequence). V was clipped by 1 base and J by 3 bases, with 10 bases between them. As DNA, the CDR3 is TGTGCCAGCAGCTTAGGGGAACAGAACTACGAGCAGTACTTC. Amino acid sequence: CASSLGEQNYEQYF.

This clonotype came up many times. This chain connects TRBV20-1 to TRBJ1-1, with D uncertain. V lost 3 bases, J lost 1 base, and 3 bases lay in between. Per the germline V gene, CDR1 is DFQATT and CDR2 is SNEGSKA (reference sequence). The length of the CDR3 is 11 residues. CDR3 region: CSASSNTEAFF. CDR3 nucleotides: TGCAGTGCTAGTTCGAACACTGAAGCTTTCTTT.

This clonotype came up many times. The CDR3 DNA reads TGCAGTGCTAGTGCGGCTAGCGGACGTCAAGAGACCCAGTACTTC. Its translation is CSASAASGRQETQYF. V gene TRBV20-1 combines with J gene TRBJ2-5; 7 bases align to TRBD2. CDR3 length: 15 residues. The V segment lost 3 bases and the J segment 2 bases; nucleotides outside the gene matches: 9. Looked up from germline, CDR1 is DFQATT and CDR2 is SNEGSKA (reference sequence).

This clonotype has ten or more counts. The chain carries TRBV4-1 and TRBJ2-2, with 12 bases lining up with TRBD2. V lost 3 bases and J lost 7; bases outside the gene matches: 3. The CDR3 is 15 residues long. Per the germline V gene, CDR1 is MGHRA and CDR2 is YSYEKL. The DNA for the CDR3 is TGCGCCAGCAGCCACCTAGCGGGAGGGCACGGGGAGCTGTTTTTT. This translates into CASSHLAGGHGELFF.

This clonotype was picked up many times. J is TRBJ2-5 and V is TRBV29-1; D uncertain. CDR1 is SQVTM, CDR2 ANQGSEA, per germline. The CDR3 runs 11 residues. The V end lost 3 bases, the J end lost 5 bases, and 7 bases lay between the germline ends. In DNA, the CDR3 is TGCAGCGTTGAGCAGGCGGAGACCCAGTACTTC. It yields the protein CSVEQAETQYF. Supplemented by reference TRBV29-1 and TRBJ2-5, the full variable domain reads SAVISQKPSRDICQRGTSLTIQCQVDSQVTMMFWYRQQPGQSLTLIATANQGSEATYESGFVIDKFPISRPNLTFSTLTVSNMSPEDSSIYLCSVEQAETQYFGPGTRLLVL.

This clonotype was observed many times. CDR3 sequence reads: CASSHQGFATDTQYF. The CDR3 coding sequence is TGTGCCAGCAGCCATCAGGGTTTTGCGACAGATACGCAGTATTTT. The V gene is TRBV5-4, the J gene TRBJ2-3; perhaps TRBD1 as D (5 bases). CDR3 length: 15 residues. V gave up 4 bases and J gave up 3 bases, with 15 bases separating them. Germline loops: CDR1 SGHNT, CDR2 YYREEE (reference sequence).

This clonotype was observed at least ten times. The chain recombines TRBV10-1 with TRBJ2-1; 7 positions match TRBD2. V lost 3 bases and J lost 4; bases outside the gene matches: 6. The CDR3 is 15 amino acids. Germline CDR1 WNHNN, CDR2 SYGVQD (reference sequence). In DNA, the CDR3 is TGCGCCAGCAGTGAATCGGGGGGAGAATACAATGAGCAGTTCTTC. Encoded protein: CASSESGGEYNEQFF.

There are many counts of this clonotype. The chain has TRBV4-1 and TRBJ1-2, with 7 nucleotides matching TRBD1. Germline trimming cut 4 bases from V and 1 base from J; bases unmatched to any gene: 6. Germline values: CDR1 MGHRA, CDR2 YSYEKL. This CDR3 is built from 15 residues. In nucleotides, the CDR3 is TGCGCCAGCAGCCCCTATGACAGGGTTAACTATGGCTACACCTTC. The encoded protein is CASSPYDRVNYGYTF.

This clonotype appeared many times. The chain is built from TRBV6-1 and TRBJ1-1; 10 nucleotides agree with TRBD1. The CDR3 totals 14 residues. The ends lost 6 bases at V and 4 bases at J; junction bases unmatched: 5. CDR1 and CDR2 from the germline V gene are MNHNS and SASEGT. The CDR3 bases are TGTGCCAGCAGGGGGACAGGGGAGGGCACTGAAGCTTTCTTT. Translation: CASRGTGEGTEAFF.

This clonotype showed up many times. The rearrangement joins TRBV3-1 to TRBJ2-7; D not certain. V was clipped by 3 bases and J by 7 bases, with 10 bases between them. This CDR3 comprises 12 residues. From germline, CDR1 is LGHDT and CDR2 YNNKEL (reference sequence). CDR3 protein: CASSHSGREQYF. In nucleotides, the CDR3 is TGTGCCAGCAGCCATTCCGGACGGGAGCAGTACTTC.

This clonotype showed up many times. The genes are TRBV7-6 and TRBJ1-3, with D perhaps TRBD1 (6 bases). The germline V gene encodes CDR1 SGHVS and CDR2 FNYEAQ. Trimming stripped 4 bases from V and 0 bases from J, with 7 bases between. The CDR3 is 14 residues long. CDR3 nucleotide sequence: TGTGCCAGCAGCTGGACAGTCTCTGGAAACACCATATATTTT. Its translation is CASSWTVSGNTIYF. Variable domain in full (rest from reference TRBV7-6 and TRBJ1-3): GAGVSQSPRYKVTKRGQDVALRCDPISGHVSLYWYRQALGQGPEFLTYFNYEAQQDKSGLPNDRFSAERPEGSISTLTIQRTEQRDSAMYRCASSWTVSGNTIYFGEGSWLTVV.